The next 19 T cell receptor beta chains were all read from a single sample in a study of radiation and T cells in renal cell carcinoma. Repertoires were generated with immunoSEQ multiplex PCR, while TCRdb's copy carries only in-frame clones and drops some. The sample yields approximately 83,000 clones, just under 85% seen once. Time point denoted: blood 4 weeks post-SBRT, at nephrectomy. Treatment in this sample: 15 Gy SBRT to primary tumor, nephrectomy 4 weeks later. The sample here was blood, taken from a patient whose treatment included radiotherapy and nephrectomy. The receptors were gathered from a man in his fifties with renal cell carcinoma.

The V call is TRBV4-3, the J call TRBJ2-2; 12 positions agree with TRBD2. CDR3 size: 19 residues. From germline, CDR1 is LGHNA and CDR2 YSLEER. J was trimmed by 6 bases and V by 0 bases; bases with no gene match: 11. The CDR3 spells CASSQDPSGGALVAGELFF. As DNA, the CDR3 is TGCGCCAGCAGCCAAGACCCTAGCGGGGGGGCCTTGGTCGCCGGGGAGCTGTTTTTT.

The CDR3 region has the DNA TGTGCCAGCAGTTTATCGGCAGGGGGCCCCTACGAGCAGTACTTC. This gives the protein CASSLSAGGPYEQYF. V gene TRBV27 combines with J gene TRBJ2-7; 8 nucleotides agree with TRBD1. This CDR3 has 15 residues. Germline V gives CDR1 MNHEY, CDR2 SMNVEV (reference sequence). The trim removed 0 bases at V and 2 bases at J, leaving 3 bases unmatched.

The sample holds a few counts of this clone. The chain has TRBV6-6 and TRBJ1-1; D remains unclear. Germline loops: CDR1 MNHNY, CDR2 SVGAGI (reference sequence). Trimming removed 0 bases at V and 2 bases at J, with 4 bases between. The CDR3 sequence is 13 residues long. The CDR3 DNA reads TGTGCCAGCAGTTACTCGTCAAACACTGAAGCTTTCTTT. Translation gives CASSYSSNTEAFF.

The rearrangement joins TRBV11-2 to TRBJ1-2; D ambiguous. The CDR3 covers 15 residues. CDR1 SGHAT and CDR2 FQNNGV come from the germline V gene. Trimming took 3 bases from V and 2 from J, leaving 13 bases between them. The CDR3: CASSFLNTANYGYTF. DNA for the CDR3: TGTGCCAGCAGCTTCCTAAATACGGCCAACTATGGCTACACCTTC.

This chain joins TRBV4-1 and TRBJ2-1; D is uncertain. Germline values: CDR1 MGHRA, CDR2 YSYEKL. V lost 1 base and J lost 2, with 9 bases in between. The CDR3 spans 15 residues. The CDR3: CASSQGAVTYNEQFF. The CDR3 bases are TGCGCCAGCAGCCAAGGGGCGGTAACCTACAATGAGCAGTTCTTC.

The rearrangement joins TRBV5-1 to TRBJ2-7; D call uncertain. The length of the CDR3 is 13 residues. CDR1 and CDR2 from the germline V gene are SGHRS and YFSETQ. V dropped 3 bases and J dropped 1 base, with 8 bases sitting between them. The CDR3: CASSSIRSYEQYF. Written as DNA, the CDR3 is TGCGCCAGCAGCTCGATTAGATCCTACGAGCAGTACTTC. The entire variable domain, with the rest obtained from reference TRBV5-1 and TRBJ2-7, is as follows: KAGVTQTPRYLIKTRGQQVTLSCSPISGHRSVSWYQQTPGQGLQFLFEYFSETQRNKGNFPGRFSGRQFSNSRSEMNVSTLELGDSALYLCASSSIRSYEQYFGPGTRLTVT.

V usage is TRBV11-2 and J usage is TRBJ2-2; TRBD1 matches 8 bases. Germline CDR1 is SGHAT and CDR2 is FQNNGV. J was trimmed by 6 bases and V by 5 bases; bases with no gene match: 11. The CDR3 has 16 amino acids. Here the CDR3 DNA reads TGTGCCAGCAGCCAATCTGGACAGGGCCAAGCCGGGGAGCTGTTTTTT. Its protein is CASSQSGQGQAGELFF.

V is TRBV2 and J is TRBJ2-7; unclear D gene. CDR1 is SNHLY and CDR2 is FYNNEI in the germline V gene. This CDR3 is built from 12 residues. Trimming shortened V by 6 bases and J by 8 bases, and 14 bases separated the two germline ends. CDR3 loop: CASRRTELKQYF. The CDR3 DNA is TGTGCCAGCAGGAGGACCGAGCTTAAGCAGTACTTC. Full variable domain (missing parts from reference TRBV2 and TRBJ2-7): EPEVTQTPSHQVTQMGQEVILRCVPISNHLYFYWYRQILGQKVEFLVSFYNNEISEKSEIFDDQFSVERPDGSNFTLKIRSTKLEDSAMYFCASRRTELKQYFGPGTRLTVT.

This clone was seen only a few times. DNA of the CDR3: TGTGCCAGCAGCAGCCCGGGAGGGGGAGAGACCCAGTACTTC. It encodes CASSSPGGGETQYF. This chain connects TRBV7-6 to TRBJ2-5; 8 bases match TRBD2. Germline V gene data show CDR1 as SGHVS and CDR2 as FNYEAQ. The CDR3 runs 14 residues. Losses at the gene ends were 5 bases for V and 4 bases for J; bases not matched to a gene: 6.

The rearrangement links TRBV6-5 to TRBJ2-5; weak D call: TRBD1 (6 bases). The J call may be incorrect, as the DNA end agrees better with TRBJ2-7. This CDR3 has 15 residues. From germline, CDR1 is MNHEY and CDR2 SVGAGI. Here the CDR3 reads CASSYNKGVGYEQYF. The CDR3 DNA reads as TGTGCCAGCAGTTACAATAAGGGGGTAGGCTACGAGCAGTACTTC.

The CDR3 DNA sequence: TGTGCCAGCAGCTTGGGCCAACTCTTCGGGCCTTCGTCTGGAAACACCATATATTTT. Protein: CASSLGQLFGPSSGNTIYF. The chain combines TRBV7-9 with TRBJ1-3; D unresolved. Trimming shortened V by 3 bases and J by 1 base, and 22 bases separated the two germline ends. The CDR3 runs to 19 residues. Germline V gene data show CDR1 as SEHNR and CDR2 as FQNEAQ (reference sequence). Full variable domain (outside the CDR3, taken from reference TRBV7-9 and TRBJ1-3): DTGVSQNPRHKITKRGQNVTFRCDPISEHNRLYWYRQTLGQGPEFLTYFQNEAQLEKSRLLSDRFSAERPKGSFSTLEIQRTEQGDSAMYLCASSLGQLFGPSSGNTIYFGEGSWLTVV.

The J gene is TRBJ2-5, the V gene TRBV2; tentative D call: TRBD1 (5 bases). Between the trimmed V and J ends, which lost 7 bases and 0 bases, there was a span of 6 bases. The CDR3 covers 12 residues. Germline loops: CDR1 SNHLY, CDR2 FYNNEI. The CDR3 region has the DNA TGTGCCAGCATGACAGACCAAGAGACCCAGTACTTC. As protein: CASMTDQETQYF.

This clone turned up a few times. The genes are TRBV6-5 and TRBJ1-2; 7 bases fit TRBD1. V shed 4 bases, J shed 4 bases, and the junction held 9 bases outside the gene matches. The CDR3 contains 15 residues. Germline-derived CDR1 and CDR2 are MNHEY and SVGAGI. The CDR3 region is CASSSLQRGPYGYTF. The CDR3 DNA reads TGTGCCAGCAGTTCCCTCCAGAGGGGGCCCTATGGCTACACCTTC.

In DNA form, the CDR3 reads TGTGCCAGTAGTATGAGGGGACAAAGCAATCAGCCCCAGCATTTT. Its protein product is CASSMRGQSNQPQHF. The chain carries TRBV19 and TRBJ1-5; tentatively, D is TRBD1 (6 bases). This CDR3 is built from 15 residues. Germline lookup yields CDR1 LNHDA and CDR2 SQIVND (reference sequence). V gave up 3 bases and J gave up 1 base, with 10 bases separating them.

This rearrangement joins TRBV6-1 to TRBJ1-5; 7 bases fit TRBD1. Germline V gene data show CDR1 as MNHNS and CDR2 as SASEGT. V lost 2 bases and J lost 6; bases outside the gene matches: 1. The CDR3 length is 13 residues. The CDR3 region is CASSENRGQPQHF. As DNA, the CDR3 is TGTGCCAGCAGTGAAAACAGGGGTCAGCCCCAGCATTTT.

CDR3 protein: CATQQGYSNQPQHF. CDR3 coding DNA: TGTGCCACCCAACAGGGTTATAGCAATCAGCCCCAGCATTTT. This sequence joins TRBV6-5 and TRBJ1-5; a weak D match, TRBD1 (6 bases). In germline, CDR1 is MNHEY, CDR2 SVGAGI. CDR3 length equals 14 residues. Trimming removed 10 bases at V and 0 bases at J, with 13 bases between.

The J gene is TRBJ2-1, the V gene TRBV7-3, with 7 positions matching TRBD1. J was trimmed by 5 bases and V by 5 bases; bases with no gene match: 6. The CDR3 runs 14 residues. Per the germline V gene, CDR1 is SGHTA and CDR2 is FQGTGA. CDR3 sequence: CASSPDRVNNEQFF. The CDR3 DNA sequence: TGTGCCAGCAGCCCCGACAGGGTAAACAATGAGCAGTTCTTC. The full variable domain, its missing parts supplied by reference TRBV7-3 and TRBJ2-1, is GAGVSQTPSNKVTEKGKYVELRCDPISGHTALYWYRQSLGQGPEFLIYFQGTGAADDSGLPNDRFFAVRPEGSVSTLKIQRTERGDSAVYLCASSPDRVNNEQFFGPGTRLTVL.

This rearrangement joins TRBV7-9 to TRBJ1-4, with D perhaps TRBD1 (6 bases). The CDR3 totals 13 residues. Trimming took 3 bases from V and 8 from J, leaving 10 bases between them. CDR1 is SEHNR and CDR2 is FQNEAQ in the germline V gene (reference sequence). CDR3 in DNA: TGTGCCAGCAGCTTTACCCAGGGGGAAAAACTGTTTTTT. Encoded protein: CASSFTQGEKLFF.

The chain is built from TRBV6-5 and TRBJ2-1; weak D call: TRBD1 (6 bases). Germline CDR1 is MNHEY and CDR2 is SVGAGI. V dropped 3 bases and J dropped 4 bases, with 16 bases sitting between them. This CDR3 has 16 amino acids. DNA for the CDR3: TGTGCCAGCAGTTATTCCCCACAGGGCACTTACAATGAGCAGTTCTTC. Its protein is CASSYSPQGTYNEQFF.